Below are 23 T cell receptor beta chains sequenced from a single sample in a study of metastatic and nonmetastatic thyroid tumors. TCRdb re-called the PCR reads via MiXCR. The sample has fewer than 6,500 clones, around 19% seen once; the top ten hold approximately 6%. There were no patients who had received any treatment before thyroid surgery. Sequenced input: adjacent normal tissue. The receptor source for this set is a female donor with papillary thyroid cancer or a benign thyroid nodule (not recorded which). Some clones in this sample may be carry-over from other donors' samples.

This clone has just a few counts. Compared with germline, one end of the junction differs, possibly owing to a read error. The genes are TRBV6-1 and TRBJ2-7; D is ambiguous. This CDR3 is 13 amino acids long. From germline, CDR1 is MNHNS and CDR2 SASEGT. DNA of the CDR3: TGTGCCAGAAGTGGGTCCTCCTCCTACGAGAAGTACTTC. Its translation: CARSGSSSYEKYF.

About this clone: Here the CDR3 omits its conserved ending phenylalanine or tryptophan, so a read error is the likely source. The chain combines TRBV20-1 with TRBJ2-2; 7 bases agree with TRBD2. CDR3 length: 14 residues. The germline CDR1 and CDR2 sequences are DFQATT and SNEGSKA (reference sequence). CDR3 region: CSASGGSFSGDLFY. CDR3 nucleotide sequence: TGCAGTGCTAGCGGGGGGTCCTTCTCCGGGGATCTGTTTTAT.

This clone qualifies as large. V is TRBV6-2 or TRBV6-3 and J is TRBJ1-1; tentatively, D is TRBD1 (5 bases). Germline V gives CDR1 MNHEY, CDR2 SVGEGT. Deletions cut 5 bases from V and 7 bases from J, with 11 bases between. This CDR3 is built from 12 residues. The CDR3 coding sequence is TGTGCCAGCAGTCCCGACAGAAGTGAAGCTTTCTTT. Its translation is CASSPDRSEAFF.

This clone is classed as medium-sized. The chain combines TRBV11-2 with TRBJ2-7, with 10 bases fitting TRBD2. This CDR3 is 16 amino acids long. V lost 0 bases to trimming and J lost 6 bases; unmatched junction nucleotides: 8. Germline V gene lookup returns CDR1 SGHAT and CDR2 FQNNGV. The CDR3 protein is CASSLDSSGSGREQYF. Written as DNA, the CDR3 is TGTGCCAGCAGCTTAGATTCTAGCGGGAGCGGGCGCGAGCAGTACTTC.

The table lists this clone with many counts. This chain uses TRBV18 with TRBJ1-3; the D gene is possibly TRBD1 (6 bases). V was shortened by 3 bases and J by 7 bases, with 16 bases between the two germline ends. Germline-derived CDR1 and CDR2 are KGHSH and LQKENI. The CDR3 has 15 residues. CDR3 nucleotide sequence: TGTGCCAGCTCACCGCCCCGGGCAGGGGCGAACACCATATATTTT. Translation: CASSPPRAGANTIYF.

This clone was seen more than once but under ten times. This chain connects TRBV20-1 to TRBJ2-7; 9 bases map to TRBD1. The V segment lost 3 bases and the J segment 0 bases; nucleotides outside the gene matches: 3. Germline-derived CDR1 and CDR2 are DFQATT and SNEGSKA (reference sequence). This CDR3 contains 14 residues. Here the CDR3 DNA reads TGCAGTGCTAGTGTACAGGGGGCCTCCTACGAGCAGTACTTC. Protein product: CSASVQGASYEQYF.

The chain links TRBV6-2 or TRBV6-3 to TRBJ2-7; perhaps TRBD1 as D (6 bases). The V end was cut by 7 bases, the J end by 2 bases, with 15 bases between. CDR3 length: 14 residues. Germline loops: CDR1 MNHEY, CDR2 SVGEGT. CDR3 DNA sequence: TGTGCCAGCAACCCCGACAGGACGCCCTACGAGCAGTACGTC. Translating it yields CASNPDRTPYEQYV.

This clone was found many times. Since a much larger clone is just one base distant, this may be a read error. This chain links TRBV11-2 with TRBJ2-2, with a possible D match to TRBD1 (6 bases). Deletions cut 7 bases from V and 5 bases from J, with 14 bases between. The CDR3 length is 14 residues. CDR1 SGHAT and CDR2 FQNNGV come from the germline V gene. CDR3 sequence: CASNFGGWTGELFF. The CDR3 DNA follows: TGTGCCAGCAACTTTGGGGGCTGGACCGGGGAGCTGTTTTTT.

In this sample, this clone turned up many times. The rearrangement links TRBV5-4 to TRBJ2-3; D not resolved. This CDR3 region has 15 residues. V dropped 4 bases and J dropped 4 bases, with 16 bases sitting between them. Germline assignment: CDR1 SGHNT and CDR2 YYREEE (reference sequence). The CDR3 loop is CASSPAVLGPDTQYF. CDR3 bases: TGTGCCAGCAGCCCGGCCGTCCTAGGGCCAGATACGCAGTATTTT. Combining the CDR3 with reference TRBV5-4 and TRBJ2-3 gives the whole variable domain ETGVTQSPTHLIKTRGQQVTLRCSSQSGHNTVSWYQQALGQGPQFIFQYYREEENGRGNFPPRFSGLQFPNYSSELNVNALELDDSALYLCASSPAVLGPDTQYFGPGTRLTVL.

The J gene is TRBJ2-2, the V gene TRBV28, with D possibly being TRBD1 (6 bases). The CDR3 has 15 residues. CDR1 is MDHEN, CDR2 SYDVKM, per germline. Trimming removed 5 bases from V and 6 bases from J, with 16 bases in between. CDR3 bases: TGTGCCAGCAGTACCCTCAGGGGCCTGTCCGGGGAGCTGTTTTTT. Translating gives CASSTLRGLSGELFF.

The chain has TRBV7-2 and TRBJ2-7; TRBD1 matches at 8 bases. Trimming took 1 base from V and 9 from J; bases not matched to a gene: 14. The CDR3 is 16 amino acids. Germline values: CDR1 SGHTA, CDR2 FQGNSA. In nucleotides, the CDR3 is TGTGCCAGCAGCTTAGGGCTTGCAGGGGGCTATTCCGGGCAGTACTTC. It is translated as CASSLGLAGGYSGQYF.

The sample holds many counts of this clone. V gene TRBV5-6 combines with J gene TRBJ1-1; the match to TRBD1 covers 7 bases. The ends lost 0 bases at V and 5 bases at J; junction bases unmatched: 7. The CDR3 spans 15 residues. The germline CDR1 and CDR2 sequences are SGHDT and YYEEEE. The CDR3 protein is CASSLVTGEGTEAFF. CDR3 DNA: TGTGCCAGCAGCTTGGTAACAGGGGAAGGGACTGAAGCTTTCTTT. The full variable domain, with the rest looked up from reference TRBV5-6 and TRBJ1-1, is DAGVTQSPTHLIKTRGQQVTLRCSPKSGHDTVSWYQQALGQGPQFIFQYYEEEERQRGNFPDRFSGHQFPNYSSELNVNALLLGDSALYLCASSLVTGEGTEAFFGQGTRLTVV.

This clone turned up a few times. The CDR3 DNA is TGTGCCAGCAGTTCAGGCCTAGCGGGGGTTTCCTACGAGCAGTACTTC. Its protein product is CASSSGLAGVSYEQYF. The chain carries TRBV12-3 or TRBV12-4 and TRBJ2-7; 10 nucleotides match TRBD2. The CDR3 runs to 16 residues. With V trimmed by 4 bases and J by 1 base, 7 bases remained unmatched.

Regarding this clone: At one end the junction does not follow the germline gene, possibly because of a read error. The CDR3: CASSFSKRDYGYTF. The CDR3 DNA sequence: TGTGCCAGCAGTTTTTCTAAACGGGACTATGGATACACCTTC. V usage is TRBV12-3 or TRBV12-4 and J usage is TRBJ1-2; D might be TRBD1 (5 bases). The CDR3 contains 14 residues.

Concerning this clone: The conserved closing phenylalanine or tryptophan is absent in this CDR3, likely reflecting a read error. Because the CDR3's place on the DNA is in doubt, the DNA is left out and the CDR3 is given as listed by TCRdb. This chain joins TRBV5-1 and TRBJ2-7; the table's TRBD2 call for D was not verified on the DNA. CDR1 is SGHRS and CDR2 is YFSETQ in the germline V gene. The CDR3 is 9 amino acids long, termini counted. CDR3 sequence reads: CASSQVVAG.

Relative to its sample, this clone is large. The genes are TRBV12-3 or TRBV12-4 and TRBJ1-2; D is unclear. Trimming removed 3 bases at V and 3 bases at J, with 11 bases between. The CDR3 has 14 residues. The CDR3 is CASSFSTRDYGYTF. The CDR3 DNA reads TGTGCCAGCAGTTTTTCTACCCGGGACTATGGCTACACCTTC.

By its share, this clone is medium-sized. The chain joins TRBV4-1 to TRBJ2-7, with 11 bases matching TRBD2. Germline CDR1 MGHRA, CDR2 YSYEKL. J gave up 2 bases and V 1 base, and 4 bases lay outside the gene matches. The CDR3 loop spans 16 amino acids. CDR3 nucleotides: TGCGCCAGCAGCCAAGGGGGACTAGCGGAAGCCTACGAGCAGTACTTC. Its protein is CASSQGGLAEAYEQYF.

Within the sample, this clone is medium-sized. The gene calls are TRBV5-8 and TRBJ2-7, with 11 positions matching TRBD1. Germline CDR1 and CDR2: SGHTS and YDEGEE. This CDR3 has 16 amino acids. The junction had 6 bases not matched to a gene; V was cut back by 1 base and J by 3 bases. The CDR3 DNA is TGTGCCAGCAGCTTGTATATGGGACAGGGGGGCTACGAGCAGTACTTC. Translated, it gives CASSLYMGQGGYEQYF.

In its sample, this clone ranks as medium-sized. The chain links TRBV15 to TRBJ2-1, with 12 bases matching TRBD1. The J segment lost 10 bases and the V segment lost 6 bases, leaving 10 bases of the junction unmatched. Germline loops: CDR1 LNHNV, CDR2 YYDKDF (reference sequence). The CDR3 consists of 15 residues. CDR3 loop: CATSFGTGGYREQFF. The CDR3 DNA is TGTGCCACCAGTTTTGGGACAGGGGGCTACCGGGAGCAGTTCTTC.

This clone was detected only a few times. A much larger clone is a single base away; this may be a read error. The rearrangement joins TRBV6-6 to TRBJ2-5; 11 nucleotides line up with TRBD2. The germline gives CDR1 MNHNY, CDR2 SVGAGI (reference sequence). The CDR3 has 18 amino acids. The CDR3 loop reads CASSYSTSGEYRRGTQDF. The CDR3 DNA is TGTGCCAGCAGTTACTCGACTAGCGGGGAGTACCGCCGAGGGACCCAGGACTTC.

About this clone: One end of the junction varies from germline; a read error may be responsible. The J gene is TRBJ2-7, the V gene TRBV18, with TRBD1 matching over 9 bases. Germline V gives CDR1 KGHSH, CDR2 LQKENI. The CDR3 has 14 amino acids. This chain's CDR3 is CAGSPGTGRNERYF. CDR3 coding DNA: TGTGCCGGCTCACCTGGGACAGGGAGAAACGAGCGGTACTTC.

This clone was counted a few times. This chain connects TRBV19 to TRBJ2-6; TRBD1 matches 8 bases. The V gene's germline CDR1 is LNHDA and CDR2 SQIVND (reference sequence). J was trimmed by 1 base and V by 11 bases; bases with no gene match: 7. The length of the CDR3 is 15 residues. The CDR3 is CAYADRASGANVLTF. For the CDR3, the DNA is TGTGCCTACGCGGACAGGGCATCTGGGGCCAACGTCCTGACTTTC. The complete variable domain, with remaining parts taken from reference TRBV19 and TRBJ2-6, reads DGGITQSPKYLFRKEGQNVTLSCEQNLNHDAMYWYRQDPGQGLRLIYYSQIVNDFQKGDIAEGYSVSREKKESFPLTVTSAQKNPTAFYLCAYADRASGANVLTFGAGSRLTVL.

This clone turned up a few times. This sequence joins TRBV24-1 and TRBJ1-1; D uncertain. The germline V gene has CDR1 KGHDR and CDR2 SFDVKD. CDR3 size: 12 residues. The V gene lost 5 bases and the J gene lost 5 bases, with 8 bases spanning the gap. The CDR3 here is CATSAGGTEAFF. CDR3 sequence (DNA): TGTGCCACCAGTGCCGGCGGGACTGAAGCTTTCTTT.